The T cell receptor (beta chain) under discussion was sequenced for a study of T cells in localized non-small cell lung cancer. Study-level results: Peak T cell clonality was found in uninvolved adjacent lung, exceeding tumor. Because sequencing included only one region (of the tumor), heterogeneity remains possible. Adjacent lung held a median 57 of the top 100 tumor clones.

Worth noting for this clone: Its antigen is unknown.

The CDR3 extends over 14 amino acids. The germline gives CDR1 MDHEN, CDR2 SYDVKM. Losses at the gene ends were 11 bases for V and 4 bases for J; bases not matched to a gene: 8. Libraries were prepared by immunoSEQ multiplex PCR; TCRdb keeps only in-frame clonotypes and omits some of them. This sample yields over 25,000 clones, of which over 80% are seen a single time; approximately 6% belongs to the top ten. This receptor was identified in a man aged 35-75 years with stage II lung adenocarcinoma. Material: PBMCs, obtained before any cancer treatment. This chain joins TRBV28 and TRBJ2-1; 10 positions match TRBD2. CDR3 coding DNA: TGTGCCGGCCGACGGACTAGCGGATACAATGAGCAGTTCTTC. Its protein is CAGRRTSGYNEQFF. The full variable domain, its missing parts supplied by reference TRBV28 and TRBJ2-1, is DVKVTQSSRYLVKRTGEKVFLECVQDMDHENMFWYRQDPGLGLRLIYFSYDVKMKEKGDIPEGYSVSREKKERFSLILESASTNQTSMYLCAGRRTSGYNEQFFGPGTRLTVL.